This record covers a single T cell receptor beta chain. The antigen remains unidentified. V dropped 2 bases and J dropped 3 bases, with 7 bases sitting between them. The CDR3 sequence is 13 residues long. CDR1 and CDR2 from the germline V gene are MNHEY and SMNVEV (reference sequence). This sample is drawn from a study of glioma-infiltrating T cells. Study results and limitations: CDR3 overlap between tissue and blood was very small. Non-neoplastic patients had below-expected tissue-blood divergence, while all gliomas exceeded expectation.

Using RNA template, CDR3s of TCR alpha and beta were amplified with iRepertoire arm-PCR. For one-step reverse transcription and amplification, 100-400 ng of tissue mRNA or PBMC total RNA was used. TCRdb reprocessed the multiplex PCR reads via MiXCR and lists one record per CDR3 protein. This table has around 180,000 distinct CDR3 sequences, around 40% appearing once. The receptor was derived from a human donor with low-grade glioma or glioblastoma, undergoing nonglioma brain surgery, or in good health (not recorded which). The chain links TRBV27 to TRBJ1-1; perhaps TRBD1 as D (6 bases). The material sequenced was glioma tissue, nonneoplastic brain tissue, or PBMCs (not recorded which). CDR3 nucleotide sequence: TGTGCCAGCAGTTTAAAGGGGGACACTGAAGCTTTCTTT. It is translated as CASSLKGDTEAFF.